The 28 T cell receptor beta chains reported below all come from one sample, sequenced in a study of OX40 agonist ivuxolimab in advanced cancers. Here immunoSEQ multiplex PCR was the method, and the copy in TCRdb shows in-frame clones only, minus some. Among about 75,000 clones, 70% to 90% were seen once, and the ten largest hold roughly 8%. The sequences come from CD4+ or CD8+ T cells sorted from blood, collected in a trial of the OX40 agonist ivuxolimab. These receptors came from an adult with an advanced solid tumor such as melanoma, head and neck, liver or kidney cancer.

V and J are TRBV27 and TRBJ1-1; D might be TRBD1 (5 bases). The CDR3 covers 15 residues. Trimming took off 1 base at V and 5 bases at J, with 14 bases between the two ends. Germline V gives CDR1 MNHEY, CDR2 SMNVEV (reference sequence). CDR3 region: CASSLYRGVGTEAFF. DNA for the CDR3: TGTGCCAGCAGTTTATATAGGGGAGTTGGTACTGAAGCTTTCTTT.

The chain links TRBV9 to TRBJ2-1, with D perhaps matching TRBD1 (5 bases). This CDR3 comprises 13 residues. Germline assignment: CDR1 SGDLS and CDR2 YYNGEE. V lost 2 bases to trimming and J lost 7 bases, with 10 bases between them. The CDR3 is CASSVMGRNEQFF. The CDR3 DNA is TGTGCCAGCAGCGTGATGGGGCGGAATGAGCAGTTCTTC.

The CDR3 here is CASSLASGGGSFYEQYF. CDR3 nucleotides: TGTGCCAGCAGCTTGGCGAGCGGGGGGGGATCTTTCTACGAGCAGTACTTC. V is TRBV7-2 and J is TRBJ2-7; TRBD2 agrees at 10 bases. Germline V lookup: CDR1 SGHTA, CDR2 FQGNSA. After removal of 3 bases from V and 3 bases from J, the junction contained 11 bases not matched to a gene. The CDR3 has 17 residues.

The V gene is TRBV19, the J gene TRBJ1-6, with TRBD1 matching 8 bases. The CDR3 has 13 residues. CDR1 and CDR2 (germline): LNHDA, SQIVND (reference sequence). V lost 9 bases, J lost 13 bases, and 11 bases stayed unmatched. CDR3: CASKDREGGPLHF. Here the CDR3 DNA reads TGTGCCAGCAAGGACAGGGAAGGCGGCCCCCTCCACTTT.

The chain has TRBV21-1 and TRBJ2-7; no DNA check was done on the table's D call, TRBD1. TRBV21-1 is described as a pseudogene. CDR3 length equals 13 residues. CDR3 sequence: CASTGGPTTEQYF. The DNA of the CDR3 is TGTGCCAGTACAGGGGGGCCTACTACCGAGCAGTACTTC.

CDR3 coding DNA: TGTGCCAGCAGCTTAGGAGGACAGGCCGGGCCCCAGCATTTT. The encoded protein is CASSLGGQAGPQHF. This chain uses TRBV7-9 with TRBJ1-5, with 7 bases fitting TRBD1. The CDR3 totals 14 residues. Germline V CDR1 and CDR2: SEHNR, FQNEAQ (reference sequence). Trimming removed 1 base from V and 9 bases from J; junction bases left unmatched: 6. The full variable domain, rest sourced from reference TRBV7-9 and TRBJ1-5, is DTGVSQNPRHKITKRGQNVTFRCDPISEHNRLYWYRQTLGQGPEFLTYFQNEAQLEKSRLLSDRFSAERPKGSFSTLEIQRTEQGDSAMYLCASSLGGQAGPQHFGDGTRLSIL.

The chain uses TRBV5-4 and TRBJ2-7; the match to TRBD2 covers 11 bases. The CDR3 covers 14 residues. The germline CDR1 and CDR2 sequences are SGHNT and YYREEE (reference sequence). The V and J ends lost 1 base and 4 bases, in that order; junction bases with no gene match: 1. As DNA, the CDR3 is TGTGCCAGCAGCTTGACTAGCGGGAGATACGAGCAGTACTTC. Amino acid sequence: CASSLTSGRYEQYF.

The rearrangement uses TRBV19 and TRBJ2-6; D gene uncertain. V dropped 5 bases and J dropped 6 bases, with 2 bases sitting between them. The V gene's germline CDR1 is LNHDA and CDR2 SQIVND (reference sequence). The CDR3 totals 11 residues. The CDR3 nucleotides read TGTGCCAGTAGTCTGGCCAACGTCCTGACTTTC. This translates into CASSLANVLTF.

The chain uses TRBV11-2 and TRBJ2-7; 9 bases agree with TRBD1. There are 13 residues in the CDR3. Germline-derived CDR1 and CDR2 are SGHAT and FQNNGV. J gave up 6 bases and V 4 bases, and 4 bases lay outside the gene matches. The CDR3 nucleotides are TGTGCCAGCAGCTCGGGACAGGGAGGCGAGCAGTACTTC. Protein product: CASSSGQGGEQYF.

The chain has TRBV7-9 and TRBJ1-4; TRBD1 aligns across 7 bases. CDR3 length equals 18 residues. V dropped 5 bases and J dropped 0; count of bases not matched to a gene: 12. Germline V CDR1 and CDR2: SEHNR, FQNEAQ (reference sequence). The CDR3 nucleotides read TGTGCCAGCAGCCGCAGGGGGGGGACTATTGCAACTAATGAAAAACTGTTTTTT. Its translation: CASSRRGGTIATNEKLFF.

V usage is TRBV14 and J usage is TRBJ2-4; D call uncertain. V dropped 1 base and J dropped 9 bases, with 10 bases sitting between them. This CDR3 comprises 13 residues. In germline, CDR1 is SGHDN, CDR2 FVKESK. The CDR3 bases are TGTGCCAGCAGCCAAGCGAGAGGCGGCATTCAGTACTTC. Translation gives CASSQARGGIQYF.

The J gene is TRBJ1-5, the V gene TRBV19, with a weak D call TRBD1 (6 bases). This CDR3 is built from 15 residues. Germline loops: CDR1 LNHDA, CDR2 SQIVND (reference sequence). Trimming removed 3 bases at V and 2 bases at J, with 11 bases between. CDR3 DNA: TGTGCCAGTAGTATGGAGGGGGAGGGCAATCAGCCCCAGCATTTT. This sequence encodes CASSMEGEGNQPQHF.

The V call is TRBV27, the J call TRBJ2-7, with TRBD1 matching 10 bases. Germline V gives CDR1 MNHEY, CDR2 SMNVEV (reference sequence). The V and J ends lost 4 bases and 2 bases, in that order; junction bases with no gene match: 5. The CDR3 spans 15 residues. CDR3 in amino acids: CASSSPGQGTYEQYF. The DNA for the CDR3 is TGTGCCAGCAGTTCCCCGGGACAGGGGACCTACGAGCAGTACTTC.

The chain couples TRBV19 to TRBJ1-3, with 7 bases fitting TRBD1. The J segment lost 2 bases and the V segment lost 9 bases, leaving 13 bases of the junction unmatched. In germline, CDR1 is LNHDA, CDR2 SQIVND (reference sequence). This CDR3 spans 16 amino acids. CDR3 bases: TGTGCCAGCCGGAACGCGGATACAGGGGCTGGAAACACCATATATTTT. This translates into CASRNADTGAGNTIYF.

This clone was seen once. The V gene is TRBV19, the J gene TRBJ1-2; 8 positions agree with TRBD1. The germline V gene encodes CDR1 LNHDA and CDR2 SQIVND (reference sequence). The CDR3 has 16 residues. With 1 base clipped from V and 2 bases from J, the junction kept 6 bases outside the gene matches. The CDR3 loop is CASSIGRDRLNYGYTF. CDR3 nucleotide sequence: TGTGCCAGTAGTATAGGCCGGGACAGGCTAAACTATGGCTACACCTTC. The full variable domain, completed using reference TRBV19 and TRBJ1-2, is DGGITQSPKYLFRKEGQNVTLSCEQNLNHDAMYWYRQDPGQGLRLIYYSQIVNDFQKGDIAEGYSVSREKKESFPLTVTSAQKNPTAFYLCASSIGRDRLNYGYTFGSGTRLTVV.

The V and J genes are TRBV4-2 and TRBJ1-1; unclear D gene. The V end lost 0 bases, the J end lost 5 bases, and 13 bases lay between the germline ends. Germline CDR1 LGHNA, CDR2 YNFKEQ. CDR3 length: 15 amino acids. The CDR3 DNA reads as TGTGCCAGCAGCCAAGAGGAGGGAGTAGGTACTGAAGCTTTCTTT. It codes for CASSQEEGVGTEAFF.

This chain links TRBV5-4 with TRBJ2-7, with 8 positions matching TRBD2. CDR1 and CDR2 (germline): SGHNT, YYREEE (reference sequence). The length of the CDR3 is 15 residues. With V trimmed by 1 base and J by 3 bases, 6 bases remained unmatched. CDR3: CASSLPGTSYYEQYF. The DNA for the CDR3 is TGTGCCAGCAGCTTGCCTGGGACTAGTTACTACGAGCAGTACTTC.

This chain uses TRBV7-9 with TRBJ2-7; D call uncertain. Germline assignment: CDR1 SEHNR and CDR2 FQNEAQ (reference sequence). The CDR3 has 13 amino acids. V was cut by 9 bases and J by 2 bases, with 14 bases left in between. CDR3 sequence reads: CARGNWGPYEQYF. The CDR3 nucleotides read TGTGCCAGGGGGAACTGGGGTCCCTACGAGCAGTACTTC.

The chain is built from TRBV5-1 and TRBJ1-6, with D unclear. V lost 5 bases to trimming and J lost 4 bases, with 22 bases between them. The CDR3 totals 18 residues. Germline lookup yields CDR1 SGHRS and CDR2 YFSETQ. The CDR3 is CASSPDVLSTLYNSPLHF. CDR3 sequence (DNA): TGCGCCAGCAGTCCGGACGTCCTGAGCACACTTTATAATTCACCCCTCCACTTT.

The chain recombines TRBV28 with TRBJ1-5, with D perhaps TRBD1 (6 bases). This CDR3 comprises 18 residues. V was trimmed by 6 bases and J by 2 bases, leaving 23 bases between them. The germline CDR1 and CDR2 sequences are MDHEN and SYDVKM. The CDR3: CASSYREIRYHGNQPQHF. CDR3 nucleotides: TGTGCCAGCAGCTACAGGGAGATACGGTACCATGGCAATCAGCCCCAGCATTTT.

The chain carries TRBV16 and TRBJ1-5, with D maybe TRBD1 (5 bases). Germline V lookup: CDR1 KGHSY, CDR2 FQNENV. This CDR3 is 16 amino acids long. V lost 3 bases and J lost 1, with 13 bases in between. The CDR3 protein is CASSQDTLGSNQPQHF. The DNA for the CDR3 is TGTGCCAGCAGCCAGGACACTCTGGGGAGCAATCAGCCCCAGCATTTT.

Concerning this clone itself: This same CDR3 is encoded by further DNA sequences in the sample. The rearrangement links TRBV5-1 to TRBJ2-3; D is uncertain. This CDR3 contains 11 residues. Germline CDR1 and CDR2: SGHRS and YFSETQ. The V gene lost 1 base and the J gene lost 7 bases, with 4 bases spanning the gap. CDR3 in amino acids: CASSLTNTQYF. The CDR3 nucleotides are TGCGCCAGCAGCTTGACGAATACGCAGTATTTT.

This clone was counted once. The CDR3: CASSSTLAGVRYEQYF. CDR3 nucleotide sequence: TGCGCCAGCAGCTCGACACTAGCGGGAGTTAGATACGAGCAGTACTTC. The chain couples TRBV4-1 to TRBJ2-7, with 11 bases aligning to TRBD2. Germline V gene data show CDR1 as MGHRA and CDR2 as YSYEKL. J was trimmed by 4 bases and V by 5 bases; bases with no gene match: 10. The CDR3 length is 16 residues.

The genes are TRBV19 and TRBJ2-5; a possible D gene is TRBD2 (5 bases). Germline CDR1 LNHDA, CDR2 SQIVND (reference sequence). The CDR3 runs 13 residues. V was pared by 5 bases and J by 7 bases, with 14 bases between. CDR3 nucleotides: TGTGCCAGTAGTTCCCCTGAGGGTGGGACCCAGTACTTC. Protein: CASSSPEGGTQYF. The full variable domain, completed using reference TRBV19 and TRBJ2-5, is DGGITQSPKYLFRKEGQNVTLSCEQNLNHDAMYWYRQDPGQGLRLIYYSQIVNDFQKGDIAEGYSVSREKKESFPLTVTSAQKNPTAFYLCASSSPEGGTQYFGPGTRLLVL.

DNA of the CDR3: TGCGCCAGCAGCTTGGCCACGAGTCCCGGCACAGATACGCAGTATTTT. It yields the protein CASSLATSPGTDTQYF. The chain employs TRBV5-1 and TRBJ2-3; D uncertain. The CDR3 loop spans 16 amino acids. The germline V and J ends were trimmed by 0 bases and 1 base, with 12 bases remaining between them. CDR1 SGHRS and CDR2 YFSETQ come from the germline V gene. The full variable domain, with the rest looked up from reference TRBV5-1 and TRBJ2-3, is KAGVTQTPRYLIKTRGQQVTLSCSPISGHRSVSWYQQTPGQGLQFLFEYFSETQRNKGNFPGRFSGRQFSNSRSEMNVSTLELGDSALYLCASSLATSPGTDTQYFGPGTRLTVL.

The chain links TRBV30 to TRBJ1-5, with TRBD1 matching 8 bases. The germline V gene encodes CDR1 GTSNPN and CDR2 SVGIG (reference sequence). CDR3 length equals 13 residues. The V segment lost 5 bases and the J segment 6 bases; nucleotides outside the gene matches: 6. DNA of the CDR3: TGTGCCTGGGGTCGACAGGGGAGTCAGCCCCAGCATTTT. Translation: CAWGRQGSQPQHF.

The chain carries TRBV25-1 and TRBJ2-1; D unresolved. This CDR3 has 11 amino acids. V was pared by 5 bases and J by 3 bases, with 2 bases between. Germline V gives CDR1 MGHDK, CDR2 SYGVNS. In DNA, the CDR3 is TGTGCCAGCAGTAACTACAATGAGCAGTTCTTC. Translating gives CASSNYNEQFF.

This chain joins TRBV18 and TRBJ2-1, with TRBD2 identical over 10 bases. V lost 1 base and J lost 9; bases outside the gene matches: 9. Germline V gene lookup returns CDR1 KGHSH and CDR2 LQKENI. The CDR3 length is 16 residues. DNA of the CDR3: TGTGCCAGCTCACCACGTGGCTCTAGCGGGGGAGGTGAGCAGTTCTTC. The encoded protein is CASSPRGSSGGGEQFF.